The present T cell receptor beta chain was sequenced within a study of T cell changes during pregnancy in multiple sclerosis. Data came from immunoSEQ multiplex PCR; TCRdb stores just in-frame clones and leaves some out. The profile shows approximately 54,000 clones, about 90% of them singletons. The V end was cut by 4 bases, the J end by 1 base, with 5 bases between. The CDR3 is made up of 12 amino acids. From germline, CDR1 is LNHDA and CDR2 SQIVND (reference sequence). The rearrangement joins TRBV19 to TRBJ2-7; D is undetermined. The receptor comes from a female donor in good health, enrolled as a control in a pregnancy study. Here the sequenced sample was peripheral blood, taken after pregnancy. CDR3 sequence (DNA): TGTGCCAGTAGTACGAGGTCCTACGAGCAGTACTTC. As protein: CASSTRSYEQYF.